This T cell receptor (beta chain) was retrieved from a study of sequential checkpoint blockade in melanoma. The wider study: Patients were randomized 1:1 to nivolumab-then-ipilimumab or ipilimumab-then-nivolumab first-line. Maintenance nivolumab came after either treatment sequence.

The treatment is: randomized to nivolumab then ipilimumab (arm A) or the reverse (arm B). Patients had received no earlier DNA-damaging chemotherapy. Here immunoSEQ multiplex PCR was the method, and the copy in TCRdb shows in-frame clones only, minus some. The repertoire includes under 40,000 clones, around nine tenths of them detected once, and 9.5% to 15% sits in the top ten. The clonotype originates from a human donor with melanoma. The sample consisted of CD8+ T cells sorted from blood (inferred from file names), taken from a patient given nivolumab and ipilimumab in sequence.

CDR3 sequence (DNA): TGTGCCAGCAGCTTCTCTGGGGCCAACGTCCTGACTTTC. Amino acids: CASSFSGANVLTF. The genes are TRBV27 and TRBJ2-6; D remains unclear. The CDR3 sequence is 13 residues long. Germline assignment: CDR1 MNHEY and CDR2 SMNVEV (reference sequence). V lost 6 bases to trimming and J lost 0 bases, with 3 bases between them.